These 5 T cell receptor beta chains originate from one sample sequenced in a study of blood T cell repertoires in COVID-19 (dated by TCRdb to 2018 to 2020). The library was prepared using the immunoSEQ multiplex PCR assay. The table comes from immuneACCESS by way of TCRdb, which keeps in-frame sequences with V and J called. Part of the clones is missing from these tables; in studies checked, under half for an unresolved V gene and the rest for unknown reasons. The sample includes fewer than 650,000 clones, with less than 90% observed a single time. The ten largest clones represent 7.8% of the sample. What was sequenced was peripheral blood. The source is a woman between 50 and 59 years old with COVID-19, enrolled during active disease.

The chain combines TRBV6-5 with TRBJ1-5; D is perhaps TRBD1 (6 bases). The CDR3 is made up of 14 amino acids. V was trimmed by 4 bases and J by 4 bases, leaving 11 bases between them. Germline loops: CDR1 MNHEY, CDR2 SVGAGI. CDR3 sequence reads: CASSSQGSNQPQHF. CDR3 in DNA: TGTGCCAGCAGTTCCCAGGGGTCGAATCAGCCCCAGCATTTT.

The V call is TRBV5-6, the J call TRBJ2-3, with D possibly matching TRBD2 (6 bases). This CDR3 has 12 residues. V was trimmed by 4 bases and J by 9 bases, leaving 12 bases between them. The germline V gene has CDR1 SGHDT and CDR2 YYEEEE. The CDR3 region has the DNA TGTGCCAGCAGCCCGGGGAGGCTGACGCAGTATTTT. This gives the protein CASSPGRLTQYF.

This clone was picked up one time. The rearrangement joins TRBV29-1 to TRBJ1-1, with 8 bases fitting TRBD1. Trimming cost V 4 bases and J 1 base; bases outside gene matches: 2. Germline V gene lookup returns CDR1 SQVTM and CDR2 ANQGSEA. This CDR3 has 13 amino acids. The CDR3 nucleotides read TGCAGCGTTGTAACAGGGGGGAACACTGAAGCTTTCTTT. Its protein is CSVVTGGNTEAFF.

The rearrangement uses TRBV27 and TRBJ1-2, with D possibly TRBD1 on 5 matching bases. Deletions cut 4 bases from V and 3 bases from J, with 9 bases between. The CDR3 is 13 residues long. Germline V CDR1 and CDR2: MNHEY, SMNVEV (reference sequence). The CDR3 bases are TGTGCCAGCAGTTCAGGGTGGGACTATGGCTACACCTTC. This gives the protein CASSSGWDYGYTF.

This CDR3 is CASSPSTSTDTQYF. CDR3 bases: TGTGCCAGCAGCCCTAGTACTAGCACAGATACGCAGTATTTT. The gene calls are TRBV3-1 (or the pseudogene TRBV3-2) and TRBJ2-3, with D unresolved. The V end was cut by 4 bases, the J end by 0 bases, with 8 bases between. This CDR3 has 14 amino acids. CDR1 and CDR2 (germline): LGHDT, YNNKEL (reference sequence).